Listed here are 21 T cell receptor beta chains from one sample, sequenced in a study of blood T cell repertoires in COVID-19. The protocol was immunoSEQ multiplex PCR, while the TCRdb copy is restricted to in-frame clones and leaves out a portion. The sample has roughly 150,000 clones; around 83% are singletons. Sequencing was carried out using peripheral blood. These TCRs come from a woman aged 70 to 79 who had recovered from COVID-19.

V gene TRBV9 combines with J gene TRBJ1-5, with a tentative D call TRBD1 (5 bases). The CDR3 length is 16 residues. Trimming cost V 0 bases and J 4 bases, with 14 bases left between them. CDR1 is SGDLS and CDR2 is YYNGEE in the germline V gene. The CDR3, as DNA: TGTGCCAGCAGCGTAGGGTGGCAGGCAGGGAATCAGCCCCAGCATTTT. Translated: CASSVGWQAGNQPQHF.

This clone appeared a single time. V and J are TRBV7-3 and TRBJ1-2; TRBD1 is a possible D gene (5 bases). This CDR3 contains 13 residues. The V gene lost 5 bases and the J gene lost 8 bases, with 15 bases spanning the gap. The germline V gene has CDR1 SGHTA and CDR2 FQGTGA. This CDR3 is CASSTDGGVGYTF. Written as DNA, the CDR3 is TGTGCCAGCAGCACCGACGGGGGGGTCGGCTACACCTTC.

V usage is TRBV29-1 and J usage is TRBJ1-1, with 10 bases lining up with TRBD1. CDR3 size: 14 residues. CDR1 and CDR2 (germline): SQVTM, ANQGSEA. The trim removed 4 bases at V and 5 bases at J, leaving 7 bases unmatched. CDR3 coding DNA: TGCAGCGTTGCGGGACAGGGGTTGGGTACTGAAGCTTTCTTT. It encodes CSVAGQGLGTEAFF.

This rearrangement joins TRBV28 to TRBJ2-1, with TRBD1 as a possible D gene (6 bases). This CDR3 is 14 amino acids long. Per germline, CDR1 MDHEN and CDR2 SYDVKM. The V and J ends lost 3 bases and 9 bases respectively, with 15 bases between them. CDR3 protein: CASSFTGSGGEQFF. CDR3 DNA: TGTGCCAGCAGTTTTACAGGGTCAGGAGGTGAGCAGTTCTTC.

The gene calls are TRBV10-3 and TRBJ2-1, with D tentatively TRBD2 (8 bases). Trimming pared 2 bases from V and 13 bases from J, leaving 15 bases between. The germline V gene has CDR1 ENHRY and CDR2 SYGVKD. The CDR3 is made up of 13 amino acids. The CDR3 reads CAISETGGGSQFF. The CDR3 nucleotides read TGTGCCATCAGTGAGACGGGAGGGGGCTCCCAGTTCTTC.

Concerning this clone: In the same sample, other DNA sequences code for this CDR3. V is TRBV9 and J is TRBJ2-5; D call uncertain. The germline V and J ends were trimmed by 4 bases and 4 bases, with 5 bases remaining between them. Germline V gene data show CDR1 as SGDLS and CDR2 as YYNGEE. This CDR3 has 11 amino acids. CDR3 in DNA: TGTGCCAGCAGCCCGGGAGAGACCCAGTACTTC. This codes for CASSPGETQYF.

This clone was counted once. This sequence joins TRBV30 and TRBJ2-1; maybe TRBD1 (5 bases). V lost 3 bases and J lost 9, with 9 bases in between. The CDR3 totals 11 residues. Germline CDR1 GTSNPN, CDR2 SVGIG (reference sequence). The DNA of the CDR3 is TGTGCCTGGAGCGACCAGGGTGAGCAGTTCTTC. Translated, it gives CAWSDQGEQFF. The full variable domain, rest sourced from reference TRBV30 and TRBJ2-1, is SQTIHQWPATLVQPVGSPLSLECTVEGTSNPNLYWYRQAAGRGLQLLFYSVGIGQISSEVPQNLSASRPQDRQFILSSKKLLLSDSGFYLCAWSDQGEQFFGPGTRLTVL.

This chain joins TRBV19 and TRBJ2-5; D call uncertain. CDR1 and CDR2 from the germline V gene are LNHDA and SQIVND (reference sequence). Trimming pared 4 bases from V and 3 bases from J, leaving 6 bases between. This CDR3 has 12 residues. CDR3 DNA sequence: TGTGCCAGTAGTACCCGAGAAGAGACCCAGTACTTC. Translating it yields CASSTREETQYF.

V is TRBV10-3 and J is TRBJ1-5, with 7 bases lining up with TRBD1. Losses at the gene ends were 6 bases for V and 0 bases for J; bases not matched to a gene: 5. The CDR3 spans 15 residues. Germline-derived CDR1 and CDR2 are ENHRY and SYGVKD. The CDR3 nucleotides are TGTGCCATCAGGACCCACAGGGGTAGCAATCAGCCCCAGCATTTT. Its protein product is CAIRTHRGSNQPQHF.

This chain links TRBV30 with TRBJ2-3, with 8 bases identical to TRBD2. The CDR3 contains 14 residues. Trimming took 5 bases from V and 4 from J; bases not matched to a gene: 8. Germline values: CDR1 GTSNPN, CDR2 SVGIG (reference sequence). The CDR3 DNA follows: TGTGCCTGGGGTTCCGGGGGGGGAGCAGATACGCAGTATTTT. Protein product: CAWGSGGGADTQYF.

J is TRBJ1-1 and V is TRBV6-5; possible D gene TRBD1, 6 bases. There are 13 residues in the CDR3. From germline, CDR1 is MNHEY and CDR2 SVGAGI. CDR3 in amino acids: CATRQPGDNEAFF. The CDR3 coding sequence is TGTGCTACTAGGCAACCAGGGGACAATGAAGCTTTCTTT.

The V and J genes are TRBV2 and TRBJ2-7; TRBD1 matches at 7 bases. From germline, CDR1 is SNHLY and CDR2 FYNNEI. With 0 bases clipped from V and 2 bases from J, the junction kept 7 bases outside the gene matches. The CDR3 loop spans 16 amino acids. The CDR3 sequence: CASSEAVGTAAYEQYF. The CDR3 DNA reads as TGTGCCAGCAGTGAAGCTGTGGGGACAGCCGCCTACGAGCAGTACTTC.

This chain connects TRBV7-9 to TRBJ1-5; TRBD1 agrees at 9 bases. Germline assignment: CDR1 SEHNR and CDR2 FQNEAQ (reference sequence). The CDR3 covers 16 residues. V gave up 7 bases and J gave up 4 bases; unmatched junction bases: 11. DNA for the CDR3: TGTGCCAGCACAATCACCGGGACAGGGTATAATCAGCCCCAGCATTTT. As protein: CASTITGTGYNQPQHF.

This sequence joins TRBV18 and TRBJ2-2; TRBD1 is a possible D gene (5 bases). V lost 3 bases, J lost 6 bases, and 11 bases lay in between. Germline V gives CDR1 KGHSH, CDR2 LQKENI. This CDR3 region has 14 residues. The CDR3 here is CASSPEKGAGELFF. In nucleotides, the CDR3 is TGTGCCAGCTCACCCGAAAAAGGGGCCGGGGAGCTGTTTTTT.

The V gene is TRBV18, the J gene TRBJ1-5; TRBD1 aligns across 8 bases. This CDR3 comprises 14 residues. CDR1 and CDR2 (germline): KGHSH, LQKENI. The ends lost 4 bases at V and 4 bases at J; junction bases unmatched: 3. The CDR3 loop is CASSLDRENQPQHF. The CDR3 DNA follows: TGTGCCAGCTCACTGGACAGGGAAAATCAGCCCCAGCATTTT.

V is TRBV9 and J is TRBJ2-7, with D possibly being TRBD1 (6 bases). CDR3 length equals 14 residues. V gave up 4 bases and J gave up 3 bases, with 14 bases separating them. Germline V gives CDR1 SGDLS, CDR2 YYNGEE. For the CDR3, the DNA is TGTGCCAGCAGCCCCCGGGACAACCGCTACGAGCAGTACTTC. Translation: CASSPRDNRYEQYF.

CDR3 coding DNA: TGTGCCAGCCTCACAGGGGGGTCCGAGCAGTACTTC. This sequence encodes CASLTGGSEQYF. The genes are TRBV6-5 and TRBJ2-7, with 8 bases identical to TRBD1. This CDR3 contains 12 residues. The V and J ends lost 8 bases and 6 bases, in that order; junction bases with no gene match: 6. Germline V gene data show CDR1 as MNHEY and CDR2 as SVGAGI.

This chain joins TRBV12-3 or TRBV12-4 and TRBJ2-7, with 8 bases that match TRBD2. The CDR3 runs to 13 residues. V was clipped by 7 bases and J by 6 bases; unmatched bases: 8. The DNA of the CDR3 is TGTGCCAGCACCCTCGGGGGGGCGGGCGAGCAGTACTTC. Protein sequence: CASTLGGAGEQYF.

The rearrangement joins TRBV7-3 to TRBJ2-3; D perhaps matches TRBD1 (6 bases). The germline V gene has CDR1 SGHTA and CDR2 FQGTGA. Trimming stripped 3 bases from V and 6 bases from J, with 7 bases between. This CDR3 is built from 12 residues. The CDR3 reads CASSFQGDTQYF. The CDR3, as DNA: TGTGCCAGCAGCTTCCAGGGGGATACGCAGTATTTT.

The V call is TRBV5-6, the J call TRBJ2-1; D call uncertain. Germline V gives CDR1 SGHDT, CDR2 YYEEEE. The CDR3 extends over 16 amino acids. Trimming took off 4 bases at V and 4 bases at J, with 18 bases between the two ends. CDR3 sequence reads: CASSPRRELPYNEQFF. The DNA for the CDR3 is TGTGCCAGCAGCCCCCGTCGAGAACTACCGTACAATGAGCAGTTCTTC.

The rearrangement links TRBV29-1 to TRBJ2-7; 8 bases are a match to TRBD1. Trimming cost V 5 bases and J 2 bases; bases outside gene matches: 11. The V gene's germline CDR1 is SQVTM and CDR2 ANQGSEA. The CDR3 has 15 amino acids. CDR3 region: CSVLFLGQATYEQYF. The CDR3 coding sequence is TGCAGCGTTCTTTTTTTGGGACAGGCGACCTACGAGCAGTACTTC.